This T cell receptor beta chain was sequenced during a study of blood T cell repertoires in COVID-19. For the study at large: The United States, Italy and Spain were the sources of the acute and convalescent COVID-19 samples.

The authors' processing: It was from reference gene primer amplification that nucleated cell counts were estimated. Clones were read by immunoSEQ multiplex PCR, and TCRdb kept only the in-frame ones, dropping some. The V and J calls and clone size are taken from that table; D and trimming were inferred from the DNA. The profile shows about 270,000 clones, roughly 87% of them singletons. The CDR3 extends over 13 amino acids. V lost 6 bases to trimming and J lost 3 bases, with 11 bases between them. Germline V lookup: CDR1 MRHNA, CDR2 SNTAGT. The chain uses TRBV6-4 and TRBJ1-1; D is possibly TRBD1 (5 bases). The material sequenced was PBMCs or T cells enriched from blood (not recorded which). This receptor was taken from a woman aged 25 to 39 who had recovered from COVID-19. CDR3 loop: CASRQARDTEAFF. DNA of the CDR3: TGTGCCAGCAGACAGGCTCGGGACACTGAAGCTTTCTTT.